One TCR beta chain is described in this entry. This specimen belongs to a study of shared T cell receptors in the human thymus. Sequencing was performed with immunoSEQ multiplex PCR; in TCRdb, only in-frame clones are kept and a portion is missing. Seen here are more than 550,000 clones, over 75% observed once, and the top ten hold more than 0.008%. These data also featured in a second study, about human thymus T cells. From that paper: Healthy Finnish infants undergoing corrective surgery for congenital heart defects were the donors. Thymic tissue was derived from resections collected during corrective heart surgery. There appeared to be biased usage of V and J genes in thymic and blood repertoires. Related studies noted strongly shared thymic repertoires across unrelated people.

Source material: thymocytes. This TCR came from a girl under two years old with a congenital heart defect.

The chain's CDR3 is CASSPGTGGFSGNTIYF. CDR3 nucleotides: TGTGCCAGCAGTCCCGGGACAGGGGGCTTTTCTGGAAACACCATATATTTT. The chain is built from TRBV28 and TRBJ1-3, with TRBD1 matching over 12 bases. The junction had 6 bases not matched to a gene; V was cut back by 5 bases and J by 1 base. Germline lookup yields CDR1 MDHEN and CDR2 SYDVKM. There are 17 residues in the CDR3.